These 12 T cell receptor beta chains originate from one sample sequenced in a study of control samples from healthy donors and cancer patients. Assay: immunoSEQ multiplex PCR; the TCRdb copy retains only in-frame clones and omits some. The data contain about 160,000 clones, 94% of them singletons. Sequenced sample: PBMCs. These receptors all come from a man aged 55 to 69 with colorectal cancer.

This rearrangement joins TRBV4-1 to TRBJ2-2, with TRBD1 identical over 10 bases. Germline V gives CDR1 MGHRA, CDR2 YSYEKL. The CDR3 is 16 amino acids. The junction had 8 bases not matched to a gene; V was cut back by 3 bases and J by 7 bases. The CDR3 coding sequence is TGCGCCAGCAGCCATGTGACAGGGGGCGCAGGCGGGGAGCTGTTTTTT. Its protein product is CASSHVTGGAGGELFF.

This CDR3 is CASSAGENREQYF. The CDR3 nucleotides are TGTGCCAGCTCAGCAGGAGAAAACCGGGAGCAGTACTTC. The chain recombines TRBV18 with TRBJ2-7, with D uncertain. CDR3 length equals 13 residues. Trimming pared 5 bases from V and 7 bases from J, leaving 15 bases between. Germline assignment: CDR1 KGHSH and CDR2 LQKENI. The variable domain in full, with the rest retrieved from reference TRBV18 and TRBJ2-7, is NAGVMQNPRHLVRRRGQEARLRCSPMKGHSHVYWYRQLPEEGLKFMVYLQKENIIDESGMPKERFSAEFPKEGPSILRIQQVVRGDSAAYFCASSAGENREQYFGPGTRLTVT.

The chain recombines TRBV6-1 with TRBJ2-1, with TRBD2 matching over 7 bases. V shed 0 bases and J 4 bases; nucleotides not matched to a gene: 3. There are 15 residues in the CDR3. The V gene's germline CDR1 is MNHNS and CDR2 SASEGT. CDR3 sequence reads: CASSEAGTKYNEQFF. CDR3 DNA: TGTGCCAGCAGTGAAGCGGGGACTAAGTACAATGAGCAGTTCTTC.

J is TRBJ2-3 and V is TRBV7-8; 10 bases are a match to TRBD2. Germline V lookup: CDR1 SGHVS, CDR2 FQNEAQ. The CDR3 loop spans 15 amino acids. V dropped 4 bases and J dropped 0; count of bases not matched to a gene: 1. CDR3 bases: TGTGCCAGCAGCTCTAGCGGGGGTAGCACAGATACGCAGTATTTT. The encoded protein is CASSSSGGSTDTQYF.

The CDR3 loop is CASSEGGNQPQHF. The CDR3 nucleotides read TGTGCCAGCAGTGAAGGGGGCAATCAGCCCCAGCATTTT. This chain links TRBV6-1 with TRBJ1-5; D is undetermined. Germline V gene sequence: CDR1 MNHNS, CDR2 SASEGT. The CDR3 loop spans 13 amino acids. Trimming pared 1 base from V and 2 bases from J, leaving 3 bases between.

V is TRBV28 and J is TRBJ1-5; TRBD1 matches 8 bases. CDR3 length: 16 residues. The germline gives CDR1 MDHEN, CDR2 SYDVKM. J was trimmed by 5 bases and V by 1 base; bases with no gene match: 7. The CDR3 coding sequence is TGTGCCAGCAGTTTATCCCTCCGGACAGGGCATCAGCCCCAGCATTTT. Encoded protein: CASSLSLRTGHQPQHF.

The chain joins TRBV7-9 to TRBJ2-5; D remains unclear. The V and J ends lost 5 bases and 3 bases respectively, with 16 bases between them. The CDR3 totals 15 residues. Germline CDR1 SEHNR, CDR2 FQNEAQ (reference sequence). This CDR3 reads CASSTAYLGKETQYF. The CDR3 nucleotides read TGTGCCAGCAGCACCGCTTATTTGGGCAAAGAGACCCAGTACTTC.

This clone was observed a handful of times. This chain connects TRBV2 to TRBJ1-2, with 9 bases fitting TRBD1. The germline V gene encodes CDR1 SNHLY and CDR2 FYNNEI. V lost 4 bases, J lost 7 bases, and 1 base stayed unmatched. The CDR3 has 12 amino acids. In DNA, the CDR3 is TGTGCCAGCAGTGCGGACAGGGGTGGCTACACCTTC. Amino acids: CASSADRGGYTF.

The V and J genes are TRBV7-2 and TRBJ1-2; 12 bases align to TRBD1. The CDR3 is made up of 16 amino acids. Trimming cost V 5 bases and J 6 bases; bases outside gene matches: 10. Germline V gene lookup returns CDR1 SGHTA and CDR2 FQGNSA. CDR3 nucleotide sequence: TGTGCCAGCAGCACGGGACAGGGGGCGATATTTCATGGCTACACCTTC. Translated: CASSTGQGAIFHGYTF.

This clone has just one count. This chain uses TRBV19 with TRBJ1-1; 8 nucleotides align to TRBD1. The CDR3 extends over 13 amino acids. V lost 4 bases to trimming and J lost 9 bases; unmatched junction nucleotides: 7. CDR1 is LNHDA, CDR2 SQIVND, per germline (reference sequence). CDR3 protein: CASSSVDRDKAFF. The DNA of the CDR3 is TGTGCCAGTAGTAGTGTGGACAGGGATAAAGCTTTCTTT.

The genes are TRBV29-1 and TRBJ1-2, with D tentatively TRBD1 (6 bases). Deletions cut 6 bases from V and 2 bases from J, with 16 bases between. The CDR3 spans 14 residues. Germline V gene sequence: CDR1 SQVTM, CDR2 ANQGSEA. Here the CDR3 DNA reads TGCAGCGTCGAGTCAGCAACAGGGAACTATGGCTACACCTTC. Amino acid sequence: CSVESATGNYGYTF.

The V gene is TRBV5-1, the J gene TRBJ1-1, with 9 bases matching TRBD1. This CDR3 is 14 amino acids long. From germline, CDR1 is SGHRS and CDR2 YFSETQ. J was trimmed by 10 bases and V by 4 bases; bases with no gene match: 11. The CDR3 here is CASSETGTGFGAFF. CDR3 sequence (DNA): TGCGCCAGCAGCGAGACCGGGACAGGGTTTGGAGCTTTCTTT.